This TCR beta chain was observed in a study of blood T cell repertoires in COVID-19 (TCRdb year 2020). Some background on the complete study: Samples covering the acute and convalescent phases of COVID-19 were provided by collaborators in the United States, Italy and Spain. The prospective study material was composed of cDNA or gDNA derived from T cells, B-cell-depleted T cells, or PBMCs. Subjects who had been exposed to COVID-19, were actively infected with it, or had recovered from it provided the deeply sampled blood TCRbeta repertoires that made up the dataset. The repertoires were made available in a free public database intended to serve as a resource for research on the immune response to SARS-CoV-2. Samples came from the ongoing ImmuneRACE study (first 160 participants) plus 1,254 subjects from 6 global collaborators. A de-identified subject ID, COVID-19 status, age in years and sex were almost always included in the sample metadata. Where HLA class I and class II types were available, the types were taken from metadata supplied by the sample provider, not from assay-based typing. Study-level results and caveats: How much clinical and demographic metadata was included differed by source and by participant, and the metadata was provided uncurated.

CDR1 MGHRA and CDR2 YSYEKL are derived from the germline V gene. V loses 0 bases of germline sequence and J loses 9 bases, and the interval between the two ends is 9 bases. There are 13 amino acids in the CDR3, from cysteine to phenylalanine inclusive. Just the 39-base CDR3 DNA is kept, in frame starting at base 1. Whole blood was collected in K2EDTA tubes by collaborating institutions according to the institutions' own protocols. For TCRbeta analysis, collaborators shipped samples in one of three forms: frozen whole blood, isolated PBMCs, or DNA extracted from either of those sample types. Concerning this clone: Its cognate antigen has yet to be identified. Base qualities are not recorded, but no much larger clone differs from it by a single base.

TCRbeta CDR3 regions were amplified from genomic DNA by means of the immunoSEQ Assay, a bias-controlled multiplex PCR. In the source study's methods: The number of nucleated cells in each sample was estimated from the amplification of reference gene primers within the assay. Sequence reads were collapsed and filtered to measure the absolute abundance of every unique TCRbeta CDR3 rearrangement. Productive Simpson clonality was computed per sample as the square root of Simpson's diversity index over productive rearrangements. TCRdb provides this immuneACCESS table in a form limited to in-frame rearrangements. Some clones are lacking; in checked studies, under half of them reflect an unresolved V gene, and why the rest are absent is not known. D and trimming were read from the DNA, whereas the V and J calls and clone size are those reported in that table. The table for this sample lists just under 40,000 clones; about four fifths of them were counted only once. Of the sample, approximately 23% falls within the top ten clones.

The sequence was obtained from a man between 65 and 85 years old with acute or convalescent COVID-19. Sequenced input: peripheral blood. The rearranged segments are TRBV4-1 and TRBJ1-5; too little of a D gene remains to name it. CDR3 protein: CASSQDFAMPQHF. Here is the DNA: TGCGCCAGCAGCCAAGATTTCGCTATGCCCCAGCATTTT.